This T cell receptor (beta chain) was obtained from a study of early T cells in non-severe SARS-CoV-2 infection. This clonotype has just a few counts. Its specificity is not known. The TCR library protocol was used to attach unique molecular identifiers. These identifiers were attached to individual cDNA molecules. TCRdb fed the 5' RACE reads into MiXCR, producing one record per CDR3 protein. This repertoire shows approximately 97,000 distinct CDR3 sequences, approximately 10% found once; its top ten account for 4.7%. CDR3 length: 15 amino acids. Trimming took off 0 bases at V and 0 bases at J, with 8 bases between the two ends. Per the germline V gene, CDR1 is SGHTA and CDR2 is FQGNSA. Study conclusions and caveats: Reliance on VDJdb matching favored anti-spike CD8 responses; private and CD4 specificities were missed.

The genes are TRBV7-2 and TRBJ1-1, with a possible D match to TRBD1 (6 bases). Sequenced here: whole blood, sampled at baseline. The clonotype was recovered from an adult who was a healthcare worker with PCR-confirmed SARS-CoV-2 infection or an uninfected control (not recorded which). This CDR3 reads CASSLANRVNTEAFF. The DNA for the CDR3 is TGTGCCAGCAGCTTAGCCAACAGGGTGAACACTGAAGCTTTCTTT.